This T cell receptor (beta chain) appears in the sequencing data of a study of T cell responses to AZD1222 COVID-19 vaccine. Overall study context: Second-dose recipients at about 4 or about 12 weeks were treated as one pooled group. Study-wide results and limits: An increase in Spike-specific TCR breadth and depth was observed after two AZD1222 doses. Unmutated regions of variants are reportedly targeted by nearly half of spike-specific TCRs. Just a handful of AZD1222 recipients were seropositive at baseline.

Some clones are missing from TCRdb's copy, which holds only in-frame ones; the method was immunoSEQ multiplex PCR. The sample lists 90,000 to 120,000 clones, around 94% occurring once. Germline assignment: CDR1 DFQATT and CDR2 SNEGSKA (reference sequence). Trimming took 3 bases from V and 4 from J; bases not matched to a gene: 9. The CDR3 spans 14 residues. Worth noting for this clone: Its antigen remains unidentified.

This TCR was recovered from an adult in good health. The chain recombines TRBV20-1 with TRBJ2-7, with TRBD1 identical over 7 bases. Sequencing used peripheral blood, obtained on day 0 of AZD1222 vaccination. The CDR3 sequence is CSASKQGRGYEQYF. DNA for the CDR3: TGCAGTGCTAGTAAACAGGGGAGAGGTTACGAGCAGTACTTC.